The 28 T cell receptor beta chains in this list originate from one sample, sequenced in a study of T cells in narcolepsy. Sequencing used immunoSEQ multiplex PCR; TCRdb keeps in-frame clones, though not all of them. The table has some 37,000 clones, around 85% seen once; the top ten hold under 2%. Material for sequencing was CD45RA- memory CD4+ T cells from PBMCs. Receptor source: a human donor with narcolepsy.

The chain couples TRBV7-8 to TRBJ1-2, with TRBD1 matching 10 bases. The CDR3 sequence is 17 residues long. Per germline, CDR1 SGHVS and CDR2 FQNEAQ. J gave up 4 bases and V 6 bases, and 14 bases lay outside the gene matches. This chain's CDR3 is CASSSISDRGLFYGYTF. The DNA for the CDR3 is TGTGCCAGCAGTTCCATAAGTGACAGGGGGCTTTTCTATGGCTACACCTTC.

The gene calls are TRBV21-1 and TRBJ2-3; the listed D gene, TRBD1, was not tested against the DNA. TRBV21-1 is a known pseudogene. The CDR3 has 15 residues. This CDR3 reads CASRSDRSYTDTQYF. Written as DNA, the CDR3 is TGTGCCAGCAGGTCCGACAGGAGCTACACAGATACGCAGTATTTT.

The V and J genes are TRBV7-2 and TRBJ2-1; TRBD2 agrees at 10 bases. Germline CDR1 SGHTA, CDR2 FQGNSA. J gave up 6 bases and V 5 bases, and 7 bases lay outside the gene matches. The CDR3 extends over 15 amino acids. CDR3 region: CASSLPAGGLNEQFF. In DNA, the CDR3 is TGTGCCAGCAGCCTACCAGCGGGGGGGCTCAATGAGCAGTTCTTC.

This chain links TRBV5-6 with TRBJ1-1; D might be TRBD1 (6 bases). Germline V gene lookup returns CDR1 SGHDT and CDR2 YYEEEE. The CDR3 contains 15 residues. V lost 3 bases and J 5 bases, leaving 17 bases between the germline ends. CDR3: CASSWRWDIDTEAFF. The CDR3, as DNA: TGTGCCAGCAGCTGGCGCTGGGACATCGATACTGAAGCTTTCTTT. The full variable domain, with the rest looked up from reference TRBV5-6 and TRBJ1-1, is DAGVTQSPTHLIKTRGQQVTLRCSPKSGHDTVSWYQQALGQGPQFIFQYYEEEERQRGNFPDRFSGHQFPNYSSELNVNALLLGDSALYLCASSWRWDIDTEAFFGQGTRLTVV.

The DNA for the CDR3 is TGTGCCAGCAGCCGAGGGTGGAGTGACTATGGCTACACCTTC. It codes for CASSRGWSDYGYTF. The J gene is TRBJ1-2, the V gene TRBV6-1; no reliable D call. The V gene's germline CDR1 is MNHNS and CDR2 SASEGT. This CDR3 spans 14 amino acids. Deletions cut 6 bases from V and 3 bases from J, with 14 bases between.

CDR3 DNA: TGTGCCAGCAGTTTATCCTCTACGTGGGGCGCGGAGGCCTACGAGCAGTACTTC. Its translation: CASSLSSTWGAEAYEQYF. This chain links TRBV27 with TRBJ2-7; either TRBD1 or TRBD2 may supply D (5 bases each). Germline loops: CDR1 MNHEY, CDR2 SMNVEV (reference sequence). The CDR3 spans 18 residues. Trimming left V 0 bases short and J 2 bases short, with 20 bases between.

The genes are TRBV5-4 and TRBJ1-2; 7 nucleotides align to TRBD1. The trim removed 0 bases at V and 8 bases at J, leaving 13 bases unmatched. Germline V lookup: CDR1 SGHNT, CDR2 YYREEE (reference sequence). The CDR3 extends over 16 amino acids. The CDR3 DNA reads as TGTGCCAGCAGCTTGGGGCAGACAGGGTTTATGAGGGGCTACACCTTC. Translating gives CASSLGQTGFMRGYTF.

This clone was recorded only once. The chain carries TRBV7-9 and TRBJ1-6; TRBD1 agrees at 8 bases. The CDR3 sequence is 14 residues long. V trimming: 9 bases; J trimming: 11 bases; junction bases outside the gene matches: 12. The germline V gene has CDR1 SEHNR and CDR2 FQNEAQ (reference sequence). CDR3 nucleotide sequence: TGTGCCAGTTTGGTGGCAGGGGGCGGGGCACCCCTCCACTTT. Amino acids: CASLVAGGGAPLHF. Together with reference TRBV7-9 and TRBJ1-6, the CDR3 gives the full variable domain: DTGVSQNPRHKITKRGQNVTFRCDPISEHNRLYWYRQTLGQGPEFLTYFQNEAQLEKSRLLSDRFSAERPKGSFSTLEIQRTEQGDSAMYLCASLVAGGGAPLHFGNGTRLTVT.

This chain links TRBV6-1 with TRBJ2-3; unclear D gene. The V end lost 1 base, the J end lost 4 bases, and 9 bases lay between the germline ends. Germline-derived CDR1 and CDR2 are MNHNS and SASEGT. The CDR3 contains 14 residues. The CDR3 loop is CASSEGPPPDTQYF. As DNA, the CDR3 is TGTGCCAGCAGTGAAGGCCCCCCCCCAGATACGCAGTATTTT.

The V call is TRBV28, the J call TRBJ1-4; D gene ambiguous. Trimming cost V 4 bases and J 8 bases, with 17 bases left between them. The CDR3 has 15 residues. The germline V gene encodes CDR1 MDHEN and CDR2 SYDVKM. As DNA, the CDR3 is TGTGCCAGCAGTTCCTCCGGACTCACAATGGAAAAACTGTTTTTT. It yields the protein CASSSSGLTMEKLFF. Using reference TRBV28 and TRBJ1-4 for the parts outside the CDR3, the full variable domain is DVKVTQSSRYLVKRTGEKVFLECVQDMDHENMFWYRQDPGLGLRLIYFSYDVKMKEKGDIPEGYSVSREKKERFSLILESASTNQTSMYLCASSSSGLTMEKLFFGSGTQLSVL.

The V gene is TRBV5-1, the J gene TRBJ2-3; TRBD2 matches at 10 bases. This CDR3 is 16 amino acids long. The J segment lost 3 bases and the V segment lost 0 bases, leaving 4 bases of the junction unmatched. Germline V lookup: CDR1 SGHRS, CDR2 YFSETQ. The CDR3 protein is CASSLVAGGTTDTQYF. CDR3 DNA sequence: TGCGCCAGCAGCTTGGTAGCGGGGGGAACGACAGATACGCAGTATTTT.

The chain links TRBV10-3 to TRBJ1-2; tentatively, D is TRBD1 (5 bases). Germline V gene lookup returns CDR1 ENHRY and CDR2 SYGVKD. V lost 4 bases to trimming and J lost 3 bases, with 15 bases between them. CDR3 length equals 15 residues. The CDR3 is CAISGTWGEDYGYTF. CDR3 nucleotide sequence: TGTGCCATCAGTGGGACATGGGGGGAAGACTATGGCTACACCTTC.

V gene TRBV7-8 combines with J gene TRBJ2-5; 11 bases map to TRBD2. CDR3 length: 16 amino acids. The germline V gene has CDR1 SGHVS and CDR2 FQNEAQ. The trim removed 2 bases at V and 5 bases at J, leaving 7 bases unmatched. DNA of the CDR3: TGTGCCAGCAGCTTATTTGCTAGCGGGGGGTCCGAGACCCAGTACTTC. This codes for CASSLFASGGSETQYF. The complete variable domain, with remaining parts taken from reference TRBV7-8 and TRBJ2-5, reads GAGVSQSPRYKVAKRGQDVALRCDPISGHVSLFWYQQALGQGPEFLTYFQNEAQLDKSGLPSDRFFAERPEGSVSTLKIQRTQQEDSAVYLCASSLFASGGSETQYFGPGTRLLVL.

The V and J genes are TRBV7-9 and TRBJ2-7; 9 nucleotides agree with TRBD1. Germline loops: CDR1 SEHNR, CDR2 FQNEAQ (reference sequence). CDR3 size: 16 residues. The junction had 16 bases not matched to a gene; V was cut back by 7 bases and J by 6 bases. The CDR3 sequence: CASTLGTGSSTSEQYF. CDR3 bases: TGTGCCAGCACCCTCGGGACAGGGTCGTCAACTAGCGAGCAGTACTTC.

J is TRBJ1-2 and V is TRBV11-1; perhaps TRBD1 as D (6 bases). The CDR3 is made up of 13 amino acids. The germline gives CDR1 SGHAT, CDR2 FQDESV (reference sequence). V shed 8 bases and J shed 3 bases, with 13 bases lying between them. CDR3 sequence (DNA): TGTGCCAGCTCAGGGGCATGGGACTATGGCTACACCTTC. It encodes CASSGAWDYGYTF.

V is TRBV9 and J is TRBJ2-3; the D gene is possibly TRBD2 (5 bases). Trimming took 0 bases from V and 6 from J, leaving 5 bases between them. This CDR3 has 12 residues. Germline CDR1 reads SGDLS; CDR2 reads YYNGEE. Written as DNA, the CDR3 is TGTGCCAGCAGCGTAGGGGAGGATACGCAGTATTTT. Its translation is CASSVGEDTQYF.

The DNA for the CDR3 is TGCGCCAGCGCCGGGGACACCCGTAACTATGGCTACACCTTC. Translation gives CASAGDTRNYGYTF. The V call is TRBV5-1, the J call TRBJ1-2, with a possible D match to TRBD1 (6 bases). Germline CDR1 is SGHRS and CDR2 is YFSETQ. CDR3 length: 14 amino acids. Trimming stripped 7 bases from V and 1 base from J, with 14 bases between. Supplemented by reference TRBV5-1 and TRBJ1-2, the full variable domain reads KAGVTQTPRYLIKTRGQQVTLSCSPISGHRSVSWYQQTPGQGLQFLFEYFSETQRNKGNFPGRFSGRQFSNSRSEMNVSTLELGDSALYLCASAGDTRNYGYTFGSGTRLTVV.

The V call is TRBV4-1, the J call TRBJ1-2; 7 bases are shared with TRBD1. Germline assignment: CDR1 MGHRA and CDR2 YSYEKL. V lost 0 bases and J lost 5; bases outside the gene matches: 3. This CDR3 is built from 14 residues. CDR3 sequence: CASSQEQGGYGYTF. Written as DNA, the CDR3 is TGCGCCAGCAGCCAAGAGCAGGGGGGGTATGGCTACACCTTC.

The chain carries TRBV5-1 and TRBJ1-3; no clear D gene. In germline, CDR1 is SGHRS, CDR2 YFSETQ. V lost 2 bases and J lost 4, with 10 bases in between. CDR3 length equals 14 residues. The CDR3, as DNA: TGCGCCAGCAGCTTAAGCCAGCGGGGAAACACCATATATTTT. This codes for CASSLSQRGNTIYF.

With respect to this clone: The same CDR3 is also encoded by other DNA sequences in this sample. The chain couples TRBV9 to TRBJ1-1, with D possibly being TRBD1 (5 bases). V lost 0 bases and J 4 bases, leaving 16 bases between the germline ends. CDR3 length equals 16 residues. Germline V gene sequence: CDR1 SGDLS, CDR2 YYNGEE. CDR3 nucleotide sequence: TGTGCCAGCAGCGTAGGGCAAGGGGCGTGGGTCACTGAAGCTTTCTTT. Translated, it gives CASSVGQGAWVTEAFF.

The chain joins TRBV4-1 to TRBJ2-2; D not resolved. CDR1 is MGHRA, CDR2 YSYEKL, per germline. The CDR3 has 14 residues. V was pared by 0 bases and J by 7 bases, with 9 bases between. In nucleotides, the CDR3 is TGCGCCAGCAGCCAAGACCGGCCCTACGGGGAGCTGTTTTTT. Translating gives CASSQDRPYGELFF.

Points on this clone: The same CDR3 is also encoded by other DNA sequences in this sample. The chain's CDR3 is CASGRENTEAFF. As DNA, the CDR3 is TGTGCCAGCGGACGGGAGAACACTGAAGCTTTCTTT. The V and J genes are TRBV27 and TRBJ1-1; no firm D call. This CDR3 has 12 residues. Per the germline V gene, CDR1 is MNHEY and CDR2 is SMNVEV (reference sequence). Trimming shortened V by 8 bases and J by 1 base, and 8 bases separated the two germline ends.

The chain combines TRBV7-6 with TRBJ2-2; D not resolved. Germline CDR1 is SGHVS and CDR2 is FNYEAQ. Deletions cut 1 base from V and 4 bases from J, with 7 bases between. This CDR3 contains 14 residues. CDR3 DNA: TGTGCCAGCAGCTTAGTAGAGAGCACCGGGGAGCTGTTTTTT. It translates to CASSLVESTGELFF.

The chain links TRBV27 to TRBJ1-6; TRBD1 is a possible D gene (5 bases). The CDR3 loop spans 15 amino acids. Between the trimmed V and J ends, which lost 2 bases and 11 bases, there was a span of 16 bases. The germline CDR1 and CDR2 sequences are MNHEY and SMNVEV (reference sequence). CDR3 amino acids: CASSLEVAGRTPLHF. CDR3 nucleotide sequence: TGTGCCAGCAGTTTAGAGGTGGCAGGGAGAACACCCCTCCACTTT.

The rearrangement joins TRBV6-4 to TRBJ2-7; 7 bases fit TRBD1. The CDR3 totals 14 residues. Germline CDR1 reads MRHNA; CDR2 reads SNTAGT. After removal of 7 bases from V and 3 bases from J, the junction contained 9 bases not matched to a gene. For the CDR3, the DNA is TGTGCCAGCAACCGGACAGGTAGGGACTACGAGCAGTACTTC. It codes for CASNRTGRDYEQYF.

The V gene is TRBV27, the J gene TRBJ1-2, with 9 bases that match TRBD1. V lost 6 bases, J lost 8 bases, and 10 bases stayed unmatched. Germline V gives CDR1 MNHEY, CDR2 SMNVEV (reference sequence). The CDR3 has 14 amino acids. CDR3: CASSWTGDSGGYTF. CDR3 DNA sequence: TGTGCCAGCAGCTGGACAGGGGATTCGGGAGGCTACACCTTC.

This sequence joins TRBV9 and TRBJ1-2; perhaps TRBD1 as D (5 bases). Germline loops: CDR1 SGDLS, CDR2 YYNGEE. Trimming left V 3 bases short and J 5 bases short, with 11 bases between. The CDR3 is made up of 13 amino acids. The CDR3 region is CASSEAGWYGYTF. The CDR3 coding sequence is TGTGCCAGCAGCGAGGCAGGGTGGTATGGCTACACCTTC. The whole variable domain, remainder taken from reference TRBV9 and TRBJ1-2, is DSGVTQTPKHLITATGQRVTLRCSPRSGDLSVYWYQQSLDQGLQFLIQYYNGEERAKGNILERFSAQQFPDLHSELNLSSLELGDSALYFCASSEAGWYGYTFGSGTRLTVV.

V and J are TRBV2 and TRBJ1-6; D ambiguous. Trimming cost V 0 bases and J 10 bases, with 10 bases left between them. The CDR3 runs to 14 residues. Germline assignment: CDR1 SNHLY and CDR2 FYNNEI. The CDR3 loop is CASSEAATRSPLHF. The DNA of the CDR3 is TGTGCCAGCAGTGAAGCGGCCACCCGATCACCCCTCCACTTT.